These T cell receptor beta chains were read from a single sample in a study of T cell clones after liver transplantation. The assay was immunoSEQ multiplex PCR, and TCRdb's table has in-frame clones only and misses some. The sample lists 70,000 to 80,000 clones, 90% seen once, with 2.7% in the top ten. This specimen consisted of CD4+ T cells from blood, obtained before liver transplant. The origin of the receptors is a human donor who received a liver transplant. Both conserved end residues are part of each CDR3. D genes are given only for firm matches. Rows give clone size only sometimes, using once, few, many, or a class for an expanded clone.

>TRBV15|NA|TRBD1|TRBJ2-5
TGTGCCACCAGCAGAGGACAGGGAGAGACCCAGTACTTC
CATSRGQGETQYF
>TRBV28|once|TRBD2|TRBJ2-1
TGTGCCAGCAGTTCACCCGGGACTAGCTCGGGTGAGCAGTTCTTC
CASSSPGTSSGEQFF
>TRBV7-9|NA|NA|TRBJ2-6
TGTGCCAGCAGCTCCCTCATCATCCGCTCTGGGGCCAACGTCCTGACTTTC
CASSSLIIRSGANVLTF
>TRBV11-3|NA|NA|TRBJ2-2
TGTGCCAGCAGCACTCAGCGGGTTACCGGGGAGCTGTTTTTT
CASSTQRVTGELFF
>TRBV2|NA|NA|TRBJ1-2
TGTGCCAGCAGTGATAGATATGGCTACACCTTC
CASSDRYGYTF
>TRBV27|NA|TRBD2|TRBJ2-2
TGTGCCAGCAGGACTAGCGGGAGAGTCGGCACCGGGGAGCTGTTTTTT
CASRTSGRVGTGELFF
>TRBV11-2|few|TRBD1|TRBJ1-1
TGTGCCAGCAGCTTCCCCGGACAGGATCGTGAAGCTTTCTTT
CASSFPGQDREAFF
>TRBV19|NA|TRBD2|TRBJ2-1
TGTGCCAGTAGTATGGAGCGACTAGCGGGAGGCTCCTACAATGAGCAGTTCTTC
CASSMERLAGGSYNEQFF
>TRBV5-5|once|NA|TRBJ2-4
TGTGCCAGCAGCTGGACCCGGGTTGGCCGGGACCTAAAAAACATTCAGTACTTC
CASSWTRVGRDLKNIQYF
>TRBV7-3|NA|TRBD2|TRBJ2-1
TGTGCCAGCAGCCCGACCCATAGCGGGAGTGCCAATGAGCAGTTCTTC
CASSPTHSGSANEQFF
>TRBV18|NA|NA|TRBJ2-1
TGTGCCAGCTCACCACCGACGAGGACCGAGCAGTTCTTC
CASSPPTRTEQFF
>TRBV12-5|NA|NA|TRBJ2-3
TGTGCTAGTGGTTTGGGCGCCAACACAGATACGCAGTATTTT
CASGLGANTDTQYF
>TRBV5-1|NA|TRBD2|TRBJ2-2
TGCGCCAGCTCAAGCGGGAGCGACACCGGGGAGCTGTTTTTT
CASSSGSDTGELFF
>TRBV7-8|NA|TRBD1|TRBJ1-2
TGTGCCAGCAGCGATACCGGGACAGGATTGATTTATGGCTACACCTTC
CASSDTGTGLIYGYTF
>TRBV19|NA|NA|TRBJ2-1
TGTGCCAGTAGCACCCTCCCCCCTTTTAGCGTTGAGCAGTTCTTC
CASSTLPPFSVEQFF
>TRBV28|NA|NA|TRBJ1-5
TGTGCCAGCAGTTGGCGGGGCCAGCCCCAGCATTTT
CASSWRGQPQHF
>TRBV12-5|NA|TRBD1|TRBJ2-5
TGTGCTAGTGGTTTGGGGGACAGCACAGAGACCCAGTACTTC
CASGLGDSTETQYF
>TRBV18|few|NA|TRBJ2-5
TGTGCCAGCTCACCACCTCGGGCTAGGGGGGAGCAAGAGACCCAGTACTTC
CASSPPRARGEQETQYF
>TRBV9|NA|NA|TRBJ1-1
TGTGCCAGCAGCCGCCCCGGGGGTACTGAAGCTTTCTTT
CASSRPGGTEAFF
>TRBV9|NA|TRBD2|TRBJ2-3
TGTGCCAGCAGCCTTAGCGGGGCCACAGATACGCAGTATTTT
CASSLSGATDTQYF
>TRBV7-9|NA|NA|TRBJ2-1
TGTGCCAGCAGCCGTGGGGAGGGGACACTTCAGTTCTTC
CASSRGEGTLQFF
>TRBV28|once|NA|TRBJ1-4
TGTGCCAGCTCCTATGGGGGTGTTAATGAAAAACTGTTTTTT
CASSYGGVNEKLFF
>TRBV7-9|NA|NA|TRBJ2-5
TGTGCCAGCAGAGTGGTTGAGGGCCAAGAGACCCAGTACTTC
CASRVVEGQETQYF
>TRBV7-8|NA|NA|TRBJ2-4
TGTGCCAGCAGCTTAGTCTCAAGCGGTTTAGCCAAAAACATTCAGTACTTC
CASSLVSSGLAKNIQYF
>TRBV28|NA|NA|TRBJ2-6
TGTGCCAGCAGTTTCACAGGGTTCGGGGCCAACGTCCTGACTTTC
CASSFTGFGANVLTF
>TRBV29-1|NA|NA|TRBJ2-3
TGCAGCGTTGAAGTGGGCGGTAACACAGATACGCAGTATTTT
CSVEVGGNTDTQYF
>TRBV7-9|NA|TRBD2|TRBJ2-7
TGTGCCAGCAGCTTAGTGACTAGCGGGATCTACGAGCAGTACTTC
CASSLVTSGIYEQYF
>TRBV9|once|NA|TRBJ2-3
TGTGCCAGCAGTCTAGCGAGCGGCACAGATACGCAGTATTTT
CASSLASGTDTQYF
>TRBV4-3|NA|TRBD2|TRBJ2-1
TGCGCCAGCAGCCAGTACGACTGGGGGGGGGATGAGCAGTTCTTC
CASSQYDWGGDEQFF